This T cell receptor (beta chain) was identified in a study of response to subunit inactivated influenza vaccine. MiXCR, applied by TCRdb to the RT-PCR reads, yields one record per CDR3 protein. The sample consists of 650,000 to 800,000 distinct CDR3 sequences, around 14% of them appearing once. With V trimmed by 2 bases and J by 0 bases, 1 base remained unmatched. CDR3 size: 15 residues. Germline CDR1 and CDR2: MDHEN and SYDVKM. J is TRBJ2-1 and V is TRBV28; TRBD2 matches at 7 bases. This specimen consisted of PBMCs from blood, obtained 14 to 15 days before vaccination. The source of this sequence is a man over 45 who received an inactivated influenza vaccine. CDR3 in DNA: TGTGCCAGCAGTTTAAGGGAGGGCTCCTACAATGAGCAGTTCTTC. This translates into CASSLREGSYNEQFF.